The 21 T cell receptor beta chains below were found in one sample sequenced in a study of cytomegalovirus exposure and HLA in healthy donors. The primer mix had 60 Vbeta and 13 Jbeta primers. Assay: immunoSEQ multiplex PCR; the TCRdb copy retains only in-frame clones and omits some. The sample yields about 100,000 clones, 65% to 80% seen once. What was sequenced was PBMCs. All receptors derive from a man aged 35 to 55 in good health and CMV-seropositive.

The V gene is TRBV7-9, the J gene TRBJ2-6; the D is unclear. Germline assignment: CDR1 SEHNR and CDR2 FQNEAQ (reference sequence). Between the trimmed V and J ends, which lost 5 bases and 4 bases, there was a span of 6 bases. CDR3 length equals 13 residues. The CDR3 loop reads CASSLRGANVLTF. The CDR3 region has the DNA TGTGCCAGCAGCCTCAGGGGGGCCAACGTCCTGACTTTC. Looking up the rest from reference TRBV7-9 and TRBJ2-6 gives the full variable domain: DTGVSQNPRHKITKRGQNVTFRCDPISEHNRLYWYRQTLGQGPEFLTYFQNEAQLEKSRLLSDRFSAERPKGSFSTLEIQRTEQGDSAMYLCASSLRGANVLTFGAGSRLTVL.

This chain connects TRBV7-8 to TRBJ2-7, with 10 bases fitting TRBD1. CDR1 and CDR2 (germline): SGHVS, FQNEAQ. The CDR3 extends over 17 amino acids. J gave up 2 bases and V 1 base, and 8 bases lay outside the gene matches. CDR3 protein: CASSLGAPGTGAYEQYF. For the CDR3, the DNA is TGTGCCAGCAGCTTAGGAGCCCCCGGGACAGGGGCCTACGAGCAGTACTTC.

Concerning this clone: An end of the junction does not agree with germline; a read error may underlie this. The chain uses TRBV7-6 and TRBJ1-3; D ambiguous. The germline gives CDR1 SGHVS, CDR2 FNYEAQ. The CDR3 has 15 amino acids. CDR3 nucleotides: TGTGCCAGCACCCCCCTAGAGAGGGCTGGGAACACCATATATTTT. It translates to CASTPLERAGNTIYF.

The CDR3 nucleotides are TGTGCCAGCAGTTTTTGGGCAGCTTCGAACACCGGGGAGCTGTTTTTT. Its translation is CASSFWAASNTGELFF. The chain uses TRBV27 and TRBJ2-2; no firm D call. Germline values: CDR1 MNHEY, CDR2 SMNVEV (reference sequence). The CDR3 sequence is 16 residues long. The V and J ends lost 3 bases and 0 bases respectively, with 11 bases between them.

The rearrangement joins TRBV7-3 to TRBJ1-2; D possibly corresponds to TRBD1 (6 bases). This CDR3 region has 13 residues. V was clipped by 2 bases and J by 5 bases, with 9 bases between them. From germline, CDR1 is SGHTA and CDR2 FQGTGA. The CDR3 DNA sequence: TGTGCCAGCAGCTTACGGGGACAATATGGCTACACCTTC. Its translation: CASSLRGQYGYTF.

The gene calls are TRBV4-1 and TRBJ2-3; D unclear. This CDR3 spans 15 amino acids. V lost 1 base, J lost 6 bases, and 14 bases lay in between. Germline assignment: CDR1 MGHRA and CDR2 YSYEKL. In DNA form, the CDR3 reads TGCGCCAGCAGCCAAGTCGTAGGCGGTGGGGATACGCAGTATTTT. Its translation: CASSQVVGGGDTQYF.

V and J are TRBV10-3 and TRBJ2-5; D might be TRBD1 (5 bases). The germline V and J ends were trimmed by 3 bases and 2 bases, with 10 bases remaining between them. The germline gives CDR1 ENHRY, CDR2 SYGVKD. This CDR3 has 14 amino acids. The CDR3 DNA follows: TGTGCCATCAGTGATCAGGGCTTTCAAGAGACCCAGTACTTC. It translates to CAISDQGFQETQYF.

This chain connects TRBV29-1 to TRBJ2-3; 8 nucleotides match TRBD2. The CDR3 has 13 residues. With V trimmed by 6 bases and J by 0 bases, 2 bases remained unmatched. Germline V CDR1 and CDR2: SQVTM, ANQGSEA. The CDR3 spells CSVKRGSTDTQYF. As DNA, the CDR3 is TGCAGCGTGAAGCGGGGGAGCACAGATACGCAGTATTTT.

The chain's CDR3 is CASSLYPGQGISGYTF. The CDR3, as DNA: TGTGCCAGCAGCTTATACCCGGGACAGGGTATCAGCGGCTACACCTTC. This chain uses TRBV7-6 with TRBJ1-2, with 9 bases identical to TRBD1. Unmatched junction bases numbered 12, after V lost 2 bases and J lost 8 bases. Per the germline V gene, CDR1 is SGHVS and CDR2 is FNYEAQ. The CDR3 runs 16 residues.

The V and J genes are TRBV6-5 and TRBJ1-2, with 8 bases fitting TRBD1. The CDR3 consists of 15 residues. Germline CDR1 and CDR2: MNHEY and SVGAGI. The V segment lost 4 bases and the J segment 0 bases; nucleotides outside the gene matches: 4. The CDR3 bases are TGTGCCAGCAGTTCCCAGGACAGGGCTAACTATGGCTACACCTTC. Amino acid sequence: CASSSQDRANYGYTF.

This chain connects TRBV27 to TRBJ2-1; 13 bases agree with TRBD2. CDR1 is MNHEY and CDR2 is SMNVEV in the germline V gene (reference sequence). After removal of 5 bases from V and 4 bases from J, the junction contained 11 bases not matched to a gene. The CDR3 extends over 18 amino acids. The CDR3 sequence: CASSPRPGLAGKYNEQFF. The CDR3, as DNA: TGTGCCAGCAGTCCCCGACCGGGACTAGCGGGAAAATACAATGAGCAGTTCTTC.

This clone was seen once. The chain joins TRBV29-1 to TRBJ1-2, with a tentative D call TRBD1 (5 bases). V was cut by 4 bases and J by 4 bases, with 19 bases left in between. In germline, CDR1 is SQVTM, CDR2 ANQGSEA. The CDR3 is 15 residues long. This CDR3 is CSVGGLGRVGYGYTF. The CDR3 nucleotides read TGCAGCGTTGGTGGATTGGGCAGGGTCGGCTATGGCTACACCTTC.

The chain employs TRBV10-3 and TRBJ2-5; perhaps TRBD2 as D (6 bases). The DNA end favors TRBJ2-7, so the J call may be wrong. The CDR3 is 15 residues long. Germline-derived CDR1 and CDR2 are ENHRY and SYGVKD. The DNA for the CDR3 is TGTGCCATCAGTGAGTCGGTCGGAGGGAGCTACGAGCAGTACTTC. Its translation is CAISESVGGSYEQYF.

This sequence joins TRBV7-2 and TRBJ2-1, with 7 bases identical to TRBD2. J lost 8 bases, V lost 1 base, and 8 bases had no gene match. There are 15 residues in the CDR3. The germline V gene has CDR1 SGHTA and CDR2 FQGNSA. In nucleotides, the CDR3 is TGTGCCAGCAGCTTAGGGTCTAGCGGAATTGATGAGCAGTTCTTC. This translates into CASSLGSSGIDEQFF.

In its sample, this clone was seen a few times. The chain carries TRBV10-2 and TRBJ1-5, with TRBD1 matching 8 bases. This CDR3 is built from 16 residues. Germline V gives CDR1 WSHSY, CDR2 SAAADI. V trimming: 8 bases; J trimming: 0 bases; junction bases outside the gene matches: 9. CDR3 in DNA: TGCGCCAGCGGTGGAGGACAGGGCTATAGCAATCAGCCCCAGCATTTT. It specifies CASGGGQGYSNQPQHF.

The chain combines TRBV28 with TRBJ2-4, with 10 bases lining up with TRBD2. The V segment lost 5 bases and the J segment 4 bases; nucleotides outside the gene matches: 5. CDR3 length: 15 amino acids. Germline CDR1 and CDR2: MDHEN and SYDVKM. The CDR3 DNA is TGTGCCAGCAGTCCCAGGACTAGCGGAAAAAACATTCAGTACTTC. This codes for CASSPRTSGKNIQYF.

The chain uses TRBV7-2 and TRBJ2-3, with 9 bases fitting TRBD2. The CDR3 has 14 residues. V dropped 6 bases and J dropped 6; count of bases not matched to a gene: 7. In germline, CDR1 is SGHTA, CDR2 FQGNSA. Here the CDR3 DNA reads TGTGCCAGCAGGGGACTAGCTGTCGCGGATACGCAGTATTTT. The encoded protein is CASRGLAVADTQYF.

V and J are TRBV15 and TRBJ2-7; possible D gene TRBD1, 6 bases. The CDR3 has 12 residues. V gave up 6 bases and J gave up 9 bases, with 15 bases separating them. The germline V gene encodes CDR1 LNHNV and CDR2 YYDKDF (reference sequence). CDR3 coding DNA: TGTGCCACCAGGGACAGTTCCCTCCGGCAGTACTTC. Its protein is CATRDSSLRQYF.

The CDR3 loop reads CASSEGIYSGNTIYF. The CDR3 bases are TGTGCCAGCAGTGAAGGCATCTACTCTGGAAACACCATATATTTT. The rearrangement uses TRBV6-1 and TRBJ1-3, with D unresolved. Trimming pared 1 base from V and 0 bases from J, leaving 7 bases between. The CDR3 has 15 residues. CDR1 and CDR2 (germline): MNHNS, SASEGT.

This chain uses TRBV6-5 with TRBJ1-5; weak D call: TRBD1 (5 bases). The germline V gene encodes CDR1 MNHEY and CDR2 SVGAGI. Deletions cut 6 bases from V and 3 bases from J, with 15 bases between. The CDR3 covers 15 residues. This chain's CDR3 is CASSPGGRANQPQHF. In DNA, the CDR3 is TGTGCCAGCAGCCCCGGGGGGAGAGCCAATCAGCCCCAGCATTTT.

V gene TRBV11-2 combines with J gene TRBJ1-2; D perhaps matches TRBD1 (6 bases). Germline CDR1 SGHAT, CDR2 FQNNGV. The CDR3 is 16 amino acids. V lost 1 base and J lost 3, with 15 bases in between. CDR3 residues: CASSLGFGGRDYGYTF. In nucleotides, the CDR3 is TGTGCCAGCAGCTTAGGATTCGGGGGGCGCGACTATGGCTACACCTTC.